This is a list of T cell receptor beta chains from one sample in a study of control samples from healthy donors and cancer patients. Profiled with immunoSEQ multiplex PCR; TCRdb holds only in-frame clones, not every one. The table shows 160,000 or so clones, with approximately 90% occurring only once. Input material: blood. These receptor sequences come from a woman in her 30s in good health. Each CDR3 is given with its conserved first and last residue. The D gene is left open where the match is weak. Not all rows give a size; the values are once, few, many and, for expanded clones, a class.

length: 14; size: .; J: TRBJ2-7; V: TRBV3-1/TRBV3-2; D: .; DNA: TGTGCCAGCAGCCAAGCCGGGGACTCATACGAGCAGTACTTC; CDR3: CASSQAGDSYEQYF
length: 15; size: .; J: TRBJ2-7; V: TRBV18; D: .; DNA: TGTGCCAGCTCACTCGGACAGACTTCGTCCCACGAGCAGTACTTC; CDR3: CASSLGQTSSHEQYF
length: 15; size: .; J: TRBJ2-1; V: TRBV19; D: .; DNA: TGTGCCAGTAGTAATTTGGGACACCCCTACAATGAGCAGTTCTTC; CDR3: CASSNLGHPYNEQFF
length: 13; size: .; J: TRBJ1-5; V: TRBV15; D: .; DNA: TGTGCCACCAGAAAGGGTAGCAATCAGCCCCAGCATTTT; CDR3: CATRKGSNQPQHF
length: 14; size: .; J: TRBJ2-1; V: TRBV7-9; D: .; DNA: TGTGCCACCGAAAGCGCGAGTGCCTACAATGAGCAGTTCTTC; CDR3: CATESASAYNEQFF
length: 12; size: .; J: TRBJ1-1; V: TRBV28; D: TRBD1; DNA: TGTGCCAGCAGAACAGGGGGCACTGAAGCTTTCTTT; CDR3: CASRTGGTEAFF
length: 13; size: .; J: TRBJ1-5; V: TRBV5-5; D: .; DNA: TGTGCCAGCAGCTTTTCGGGCAATCAGCCCCAGCATTTT; CDR3: CASSFSGNQPQHF
length: 12; size: .; J: TRBJ1-2; V: TRBV30; D: .; DNA: TGTGCCTGGAGTGGCCAGGCGGGGGGCTACACCTTC; CDR3: CAWSGQAGGYTF
length: 13; size: once; J: TRBJ2-5; V: TRBV10-2; D: TRBD2; DNA: TGCGCCACTGCTAGCGGGAGGTACGAGACCCAGTACTTC; CDR3: CATASGRYETQYF
length: 13; size: .; J: TRBJ2-2; V: TRBV12-3/TRBV12-4; D: .; DNA: TGTGCCAGCAGTTTTGTCAGAGGCGGGGAGCTGTTTTTT; CDR3: CASSFVRGGELFF
length: 16; size: .; J: TRBJ2-7; V: TRBV6-2/TRBV6-3; D: .; DNA: TGTGCCAGCAGCGCCTTTGGTCAGGGCTTGGTCTACGAGCAGTACTTC; CDR3: CASSAFGQGLVYEQYF
length: 16; size: .; J: TRBJ2-3; V: TRBV5-6; D: .; DNA: TGTGCCAGCAGCTTGGTCGGGGACCCTAGCACAGATACGCAGTATTTT; CDR3: CASSLVGDPSTDTQYF
length: 15; size: few; J: TRBJ2-1; V: TRBV11-3; D: .; DNA: TGTGCCAGCAGCCCGAGGGGGAGCTCCTACAATGAGCAGTTCTTC; CDR3: CASSPRGSSYNEQFF
length: 15; size: .; J: TRBJ1-2; V: TRBV11-2; D: .; DNA: TGTGCCAGCAGCTCCCAAGGGGGAGGTATAGGTGGCTACACCTTC; CDR3: CASSSQGGGIGGYTF
length: 12; size: .; J: TRBJ2-1; V: TRBV7-8; D: TRBD2; DNA: TGTGCCAGCAGCCCAGGGAGGGAGGAGCAGTTCTTC; CDR3: CASSPGREEQFF
length: 14; size: .; J: TRBJ1-5; V: TRBV2; D: .; DNA: TGTGCCAGCAGTGAAGCAGTAGGGGACCAGCTCCAGCATTTT; CDR3: CASSEAVGDQLQHF
length: 16; size: .; J: TRBJ2-7; V: TRBV4-1; D: .; DNA: TGCGCCAGCAGCCAAAACCCAGCAGGAGGTGTCTACGAGCAGTACTTC; CDR3: CASSQNPAGGVYEQYF
length: 13; size: .; J: TRBJ1-1; V: TRBV5-5; D: TRBD1; DNA: TGTGCCAGCAGCTGGACAGGGGGCAATGAAGCTTTCTTT; CDR3: CASSWTGGNEAFF
length: 19; size: .; J: TRBJ2-3; V: TRBV19; D: TRBD2; DNA: TGTGCCAGTAGTATCGGGGGACTAGCGGGAGTGTTCTCAACGGATACGCAGTATTTT; CDR3: CASSIGGLAGVFSTDTQYF
length: 13; size: .; J: TRBJ2-7; V: TRBV28; D: .; DNA: TGTGCCAGCAGTTTTAACCTTCCTCCTACGTTGCAATTC; CDR3: CASSFNLPPTLQF
length: 15; size: .; J: TRBJ2-3; V: TRBV6-4; D: TRBD2; DNA: TGTGCCAGCCCGGGAGGTAGCGGAGACACAGATACGCAGTATTTT; CDR3: CASPGGSGDTDTQYF
length: 15; size: .; J: TRBJ2-3; V: TRBV6-4; D: .; DNA: TGTGCCAGCAGTGACTCGGTAGGGGGCACAGATACGCAGTATTTT; CDR3: CASSDSVGGTDTQYF
length: 14; size: .; J: TRBJ2-3; V: TRBV5-1; D: .; DNA: TGCGCCAGCAGCCTGAGCGGGTTCACAGATACGCAGTATTTT; CDR3: CASSLSGFTDTQYF
length: 14; size: .; J: TRBJ2-2; V: TRBV24-1; D: TRBD2; DNA: TGTGCCACCAGTGACGCGGGGGTGTTCCGGGAGCTGTTTTTT; CDR3: CATSDAGVFRELFF
length: 13; size: .; J: TRBJ2-1; V: TRBV24-1; D: .; DNA: TGTGCCTCGGGGGGCCTGGGCTACAATGAGCAGTTCTTC; CDR3: CASGGLGYNEQFF
length: 10; size: .; J: TRBJ2-7; V: TRBV19; D: .; DNA: TGTGCCAGTAGTTCCAACGAGCAGTACTTC; CDR3: CASSSNEQYF
length: 15; size: .; J: TRBJ2-7; V: TRBV11-2; D: .; DNA: TGTGCCAGCAGCTTAGGCCCGATAGGGGTTGAGAGGCAGTACTTC; CDR3: CASSLGPIGVERQYF
length: 15; size: .; J: TRBJ2-3; V: TRBV11-2; D: .; DNA: TGTGCCAGCAGCTTACAATCCAATCCCACAGATACGCAGTATTTT; CDR3: CASSLQSNPTDTQYF
length: 13; size: .; J: TRBJ2-6; V: TRBV2; D: TRBD1; DNA: TGTGCCAGCACCTTGGGACAGGGGGTGGTCCTGACTTTC; CDR3: CASTLGQGVVLTF